The 20 T cell receptor beta chains presented below share a single source sample, sequenced in a study of blood T cell repertoires in COVID-19 (dated by TCRdb to the early 2020s). Libraries were built with the immunoSEQ multiplex PCR assay. Entries here come from immuneACCESS through TCRdb and include only in-frame sequences with V and J called. Some clones fail to appear in such tables; in the studies checked, an unresolved V gene covers under half of the shortfall, and the cause of the remainder is unknown. The sample table lists around 200,000 clones, roughly 84% of them with a count of one. The ten largest make up more than 2.5% of the sample. The source material was PBMCs or T cells enriched from blood (not recorded which). All receptors derive from a woman aged 25 to 39 who had recovered from COVID-19.

J is TRBJ2-1 and V is TRBV28, with TRBD1 matching 10 bases. From germline, CDR1 is MDHEN and CDR2 SYDVKM. This CDR3 region has 15 residues. Losses at the gene ends were 4 bases for V and 5 bases for J; bases not matched to a gene: 5. The CDR3 sequence is CASSSTGGADNEQFF. The CDR3, as DNA: TGTGCCAGCAGTTCGACAGGGGGCGCGGACAATGAGCAGTTCTTC.

The genes are TRBV19 and TRBJ1-6; 8 nucleotides line up with TRBD1. This CDR3 comprises 15 residues. Germline assignment: CDR1 LNHDA and CDR2 SQIVND (reference sequence). J gave up 7 bases and V 3 bases, and 5 bases lay outside the gene matches. This CDR3 reads CASSITGGKNSPLHF. DNA of the CDR3: TGTGCCAGTAGTATCACAGGGGGAAAGAATTCACCCCTCCACTTT.

This clone has a single count. V gene TRBV7-8 combines with J gene TRBJ1-5; TRBD1 might be the D (6 bases). The CDR3 loop spans 15 amino acids. With 3 bases removed from V and 2 bases from J, the gap between germline ends came to 11 bases. Germline CDR1 and CDR2: SGHVS and FQNEAQ. The CDR3 nucleotides read TGTGCCAGCAGCTTTGCAGCAGGGGGCAATCAGCCCCAGCATTTT. The encoded protein is CASSFAAGGNQPQHF.

This chain connects TRBV6-7 to TRBJ1-3, with a weak D call TRBD1 (6 bases). TRBV6-7 is annotated as an ORF whose role is uncertain. The CDR3 totals 14 residues. V was shortened by 0 bases and J by 8 bases, with 11 bases between the two germline ends. The CDR3 nucleotides read TGTGCCAGCAGTTACTCGGACAGTCAGGACACCATATATTTT. Amino acids: CASSYSDSQDTIYF.

V is TRBV11-2 and J is TRBJ1-1; 11 bases are shared with TRBD1. The V gene's germline CDR1 is SGHAT and CDR2 FQNNGV. The CDR3 runs 15 residues. The V segment lost 5 bases and the J segment 4 bases; nucleotides outside the gene matches: 6. CDR3 sequence reads: CASSIGTGGATEAFF. For the CDR3, the DNA is TGTGCCAGCAGCATCGGGACAGGGGGAGCCACTGAAGCTTTCTTT. The full variable domain, rest sourced from reference TRBV11-2 and TRBJ1-1, is EAGVAQSPRYKIIEKRQSVAFWCNPISGHATLYWYQQILGQGPKLLIQFQNNGVVDDSQLPKDRFSAERLKGVDSTLKIQPAKLEDSAVYLCASSIGTGGATEAFFGQGTRLTVV.

The chain is built from TRBV19 and TRBJ2-1; 9 bases agree with TRBD2. CDR1 and CDR2 from the germline V gene are LNHDA and SQIVND (reference sequence). The CDR3 runs 15 residues. Trimming cost V 6 bases and J 1 base; bases outside gene matches: 4. The DNA of the CDR3 is TGTGCCAGTAGGCCGACTAGCGGATCCTACAATGAGCAGTTCTTC. Its translation is CASRPTSGSYNEQFF.

The V call is TRBV13, the J call TRBJ1-2; weak D call: TRBD1 (5 bases). The CDR3 is 16 residues long. In germline, CDR1 is PRHDT, CDR2 FYEKMQ (reference sequence). Between the trimmed V and J ends, which lost 2 bases and 4 bases, there was a span of 17 bases. The CDR3 here is CASSLRVAGRGYGYTF. DNA for the CDR3: TGTGCCAGCAGCTTAAGGGTCGCGGGGCGAGGCTATGGCTACACCTTC.

V is TRBV6-5 and J is TRBJ1-4; D is ambiguous. CDR1 is MNHEY, CDR2 SVGAGI, per germline. CDR3 length equals 14 residues. V shed 2 bases and J shed 7 bases, with 11 bases lying between them. The CDR3, as DNA: TGTGCCAGCAGTTACGGACTTTTTGCTGAAAAACTGTTTTTT. Translation: CASSYGLFAEKLFF.

This chain links TRBV5-1 with TRBJ1-3; D possibly corresponds to TRBD1 (6 bases). Trimming left V 3 bases short and J 3 bases short, with 16 bases between. Germline CDR1 and CDR2: SGHRS and YFSETQ. The CDR3 covers 16 residues. As DNA, the CDR3 is TGCGCCAGCAGCTCAGGGCCCCGAGGGGGTGGAAACACCATATATTTT. Protein product: CASSSGPRGGGNTIYF.

This clone was recorded once. The V call is TRBV6-5, the J call TRBJ2-7, with TRBD2 matching over 10 bases. The CDR3 length is 15 residues. With 6 bases clipped from V and 5 bases from J, the junction kept 10 bases outside the gene matches. Germline V CDR1 and CDR2: MNHEY, SVGAGI. CDR3 sequence reads: CASRPGLAVLNEQYV. The CDR3 DNA reads as TGTGCCAGCAGACCCGGACTAGCGGTACTCAACGAGCAGTACGTC.

This chain uses TRBV7-8 with TRBJ2-7; 11 nucleotides line up with TRBD1. V lost 5 bases to trimming and J lost 3 bases; unmatched junction nucleotides: 12. Per germline, CDR1 SGHVS and CDR2 FQNEAQ. CDR3 length: 17 amino acids. For the CDR3, the DNA is TGTGCCAGCAGCATCCCAAAGGCGGACAGGGGGCGCTACGAGCAGTACTTC. Amino acid sequence: CASSIPKADRGRYEQYF.

V and J are TRBV3-1 (or the pseudogene TRBV3-2) and TRBJ1-2; 9 bases are shared with TRBD1. From germline, CDR1 is LGHDT and CDR2 YNNKEL (reference sequence). V lost 3 bases, J lost 8 bases, and 4 bases stayed unmatched. The CDR3 length is 13 residues. In DNA form, the CDR3 reads TGTGCCAGCAGCCATAAGGACAGGGGCGGCTACACCTTC. This gives the protein CASSHKDRGGYTF.

The chain is built from TRBV19 and TRBJ1-5, with 12 bases matching TRBD1. The CDR3 length is 16 residues. Per the germline V gene, CDR1 is LNHDA and CDR2 is SQIVND (reference sequence). V trimming: 3 bases; J trimming: 6 bases; junction bases outside the gene matches: 6. DNA for the CDR3: TGTGCCAGTAGTATTGGCGGGACAGGGGGCGGTCAGCCCCAGCATTTT. Its translation: CASSIGGTGGGQPQHF.

The chain carries TRBV5-4 and TRBJ2-5, with D possibly matching TRBD1 (6 bases). The V end lost 7 bases, the J end lost 3 bases, and 19 bases lay between the germline ends. CDR3 size: 15 residues. Germline assignment: CDR1 SGHNT and CDR2 YYREEE (reference sequence). This CDR3 is CASQRGGTPEETQYF. The CDR3 nucleotides are TGTGCCAGCCAACGAGGGGGAACCCCCGAAGAGACCCAGTACTTC.

The chain combines TRBV6-5 with TRBJ1-3, with D tentatively TRBD1 (5 bases). This CDR3 comprises 14 residues. Germline V gene sequence: CDR1 MNHEY, CDR2 SVGAGI. The V end lost 6 bases, the J end lost 2 bases, and 11 bases lay between the germline ends. As DNA, the CDR3 is TGTGCCAGCAGGAGAGGCAGGGCTGGAAACACCATATATTTT. Protein: CASRRGRAGNTIYF.

The chain carries TRBV7-2 and TRBJ1-5; D unresolved. Germline CDR1 reads SGHTA; CDR2 reads FQGNSA. V shed 1 base and J shed 6 bases, with 10 bases lying between them. This CDR3 spans 14 amino acids. The CDR3: CASSLGPSSQPQHF. CDR3 DNA sequence: TGTGCCAGCAGCTTAGGTCCCTCCAGTCAGCCCCAGCATTTT.

The CDR3 bases are TGCGCCAGCAGCGTGGGACAAGAAGAGACCCAGTACTTC. It encodes CASSVGQEETQYF. The chain couples TRBV5-1 to TRBJ2-5; D perhaps matches TRBD1 (6 bases). The CDR3 is 13 amino acids. CDR1 and CDR2 (germline): SGHRS, YFSETQ. Trimming left V 4 bases short and J 3 bases short, with 10 bases between.

The chain combines TRBV7-9 with TRBJ2-5; 9 bases line up with TRBD2. This CDR3 comprises 14 residues. The V and J ends lost 10 bases and 5 bases, in that order; junction bases with no gene match: 11. CDR1 SEHNR and CDR2 FQNEAQ come from the germline V gene (reference sequence). The CDR3: CAIQQPSGGETQYF. The CDR3 DNA reads as TGTGCCATACAGCAGCCCAGCGGGGGGGAGACCCAGTACTTC.

This sequence joins TRBV7-3 and TRBJ2-3; 7 bases map to TRBD2. CDR3 size: 15 residues. Trimming at V came to 7 bases and at J to 3 bases, leaving 10 bases not matched to a gene. In germline, CDR1 is SGHTA, CDR2 FQGTGA. CDR3 amino acids: CASTKWSGATDTQYF. The CDR3 bases are TGTGCCAGCACCAAATGGAGCGGGGCAACAGATACGCAGTATTTT. Drawing the rest from reference TRBV7-3 and TRBJ2-3, the complete variable domain is GAGVSQTPSNKVTEKGKYVELRCDPISGHTALYWYRQSLGQGPEFLIYFQGTGAADDSGLPNDRFFAVRPEGSVSTLKIQRTERGDSAVYLCASTKWSGATDTQYFGPGTRLTVL.

The chain joins TRBV5-6 to TRBJ2-5, with TRBD2 as a possible D gene (5 bases). The germline gives CDR1 SGHDT, CDR2 YYEEEE. There are 17 residues in the CDR3. Trimming removed 3 bases at V and 2 bases at J, with 20 bases between. CDR3 residues: CASSYPTLDWKQETQYF. The CDR3 DNA reads as TGTGCCAGCAGCTACCCCACTCTGGACTGGAAACAAGAGACCCAGTACTTC.